Included here is one TCR beta chain sequence, with context. CDR3 length: 15 residues. The J segment lost 3 bases and the V segment lost 3 bases, leaving 8 bases of the junction unmatched. Germline V gene lookup returns CDR1 LNHDA and CDR2 SQIVND (reference sequence). This entry is derived from a study of PD-L1 blockade in urothelial cancer. Study in general: Investigators checked blood 3 weeks (second dose) and 6 weeks after treatment start.

Specified time point: peripheral blood 6 weeks after treatment start. Assay used: immunoSEQ multiplex PCR; TCRdb lists only in-frame clones, some missing. The sample has fewer than 90,000 clones; under 95% are singletons. The source of this sequence is a woman aged 80 or older with urothelial cancer. The sequences come from PBMCs, collected around atezolizumab (anti-PD-L1) treatment. This sequence joins TRBV19 and TRBJ2-7; TRBD2 matches at 7 bases. CDR3 region: CASSMTAGLGYEQYF. In DNA form, the CDR3 reads TGTGCCAGTAGTATGACAGCGGGACTGGGCTACGAGCAGTACTTC.